In this sample, the clone carrying this TCR beta chain turned up many times. A J-beta primer mix and a sample-barcoded 5' primer were used in a second PCR of roughly 6 to 11 cycles. TCRdb itself ran the 5' RACE reads through MiXCR, one entry per CDR3 protein. The sample lists more than 800,000 distinct CDR3 sequences; about 30% were seen once. The entry originates in a study of blood T cells in healthy people across ages. The germline CDR1 and CDR2 sequences are SGHTA and FQGNSA. Trimming shortened V by 1 base and J by 8 bases, and 14 bases separated the two germline ends. The CDR3 extends over 14 amino acids.

The V call is TRBV7-2, the J call TRBJ1-2; no firm D call. The clonotype comes from an elderly woman in good health. Sequenced input: blood. The DNA for the CDR3 is TGTGCCAGCAGCTTAGAGGAGCGTACGGGAGGCTACACCTTC. This gives the protein CASSLEERTGGYTF.